The rows below give T cell receptor beta chains drawn from one sample of a study of blood T cell repertoires in COVID-19. Some clones are missing from TCRdb's copy, which holds only in-frame ones; the method was immunoSEQ multiplex PCR. This table has about 220,000 clones, 84% appearing once. The material sequenced was peripheral blood. These receptors were obtained from a woman aged 60-75 years who had recovered from COVID-19. Both conserved end residues are part of each CDR3. D genes are given only for firm matches. The listing skips clone size in some rows; elsewhere it reads once, few, many or a size class.

j_call v_call clone_size d_call cdr3_nt cdr3_aa
TRBJ1-1 TRBV7-8 NA NA TGTGCCAGCAGCTTAGTCCTCAGGGGAAACACTGAAGCTTTCTTT CASSLVLRGNTEAFF
TRBJ1-2 TRBV5-7 NA NA TGTGCCAGCAGCCCCACGGACCGGGAACCTTATGGCTACACCTTC CASSPTDREPYGYTF
TRBJ1-6 TRBV6-5 many TRBD1 TGTGCCAGCAGTTCTGGACAGGGGGGTAATTCACCCCTCCACTTT CASSSGQGGNSPLHF
TRBJ1-1 TRBV6-5 NA NA TGTGCCAGCAGTTACAGGGAGGACACTGAAGCTTTCTTT CASSYREDTEAFF
TRBJ2-2 TRBV3-1/TRBV3-2 NA TRBD2 TGTGCCAGCAGCCTTATAGCGGGGGCCAACACCGGGGAGCTGTTTTTT CASSLIAGANTGELFF
TRBJ1-3 TRBV30 once NA TGTGCCAGCGCACGTGCCCTATCTGGAAACACCATATATTTT CASARALSGNTIYF
TRBJ2-5 TRBV5-1 NA NA TGCGCCAGCAGCCGGGACCGGGGGCAAGAGACCCAGTACTTC CASSRDRGQETQYF
TRBJ1-5 TRBV7-2 few TRBD1 TGTGCCAGCAGTGACCGTCACAGGGGCGGACGCAATCAGCCCCAGCATTTT CASSDRHRGGRNQPQHF
TRBJ2-7 TRBV19 NA TRBD2 TGTGCCAGTAGTCAACTAGCGGGGGGATCCTACGAGCAGTACTTC CASSQLAGGSYEQYF
TRBJ1-6 TRBV30 few NA TGTGCCTGGAGTGATTTCCTGGGGGCTAATTCACCCCTCCACTTT CAWSDFLGANSPLHF
TRBJ2-2 TRBV11-2 NA TRBD1 TGTGCCAGCACCCCACAAAGGGGGCCTCACGGGGAGCTGTTTTTT CASTPQRGPHGELFF
TRBJ2-2 TRBV7-8 NA TRBD2 TGTGCCAGCAGCCCCGCGGGGGTGACCGGGGAGCTGTTTTTT CASSPAGVTGELFF
TRBJ1-5 TRBV2 NA TRBD1 TGTGCCAGCAGACCCCGGGACAGGGGTGGTCAGCCCCAGCATTTT CASRPRDRGGQPQHF
TRBJ2-2 TRBV15 NA NA TGTGCCACCAGCTACACGGCAGGGCTGGCCACCGGGGAGCTGTTTTTT CATSYTAGLATGELFF
TRBJ2-1 TRBV11-2 NA NA TGTGCCAGCAGCCTCGGCCTACAGAGCAATGAGCAGTTCTTC CASSLGLQSNEQFF
TRBJ2-5 TRBV7-2 NA TRBD2 TGTGCCAGCAGCTTGCTCAGGGCTAGCGGGGGGGCCAGGCAGACCCAGTACTTC CASSLLRASGGARQTQYF
TRBJ1-1 TRBV7-9 NA TRBD1 TGTGCCAGCAGCTTAGGTCTCAGGGGGAAGGGCACTGAAGCTTTCTTT CASSLGLRGKGTEAFF
TRBJ1-2 TRBV5-8 NA NA TGTGCCAGCAGCGACGACAGGATTAACTATGGCTACACCTTC CASSDDRINYGYTF
TRBJ1-6 TRBV4-2 NA NA TGTGCCAGCAGCCAAGATTCGGTTTCACCCCTCCACTTT CASSQDSVSPLHF
TRBJ2-3 TRBV3-1/TRBV3-2 once TRBD2 TGTGCCAGCAGTCTCCACAGCGGGGGCCAGGGAGATACGCAGTATTTT CASSLHSGGQGDTQYF
TRBJ1-5 TRBV30 NA NA TGTGCCTGGAGTCCTAATAGCAATCAGCCCCAGCATTTT CAWSPNSNQPQHF
TRBJ2-7 TRBV4-2 NA TRBD1 TGTGCCAGCAGCCAAGTCTCAGGGGGTTTCAACTACGAGCAGTACTTC CASSQVSGGFNYEQYF
TRBJ2-3 TRBV12-3/TRBV12-4 NA NA TGTGCCAGCGGGGGCGGCACAGATACGCAGTATTTT CASGGGTDTQYF
TRBJ1-1 TRBV7-3 NA NA TGTGCCAGCAGCTTAGACAGGAACACTGAAGCTTTCTTT CASSLDRNTEAFF
TRBJ1-5 TRBV7-4 NA NA TGTGCCAGCAGCTTAGAGGGGAGGGATCAGCCCCAGCATTTT CASSLEGRDQPQHF